The 10 T cell receptor beta chains reported below all come from one sample, sequenced in a study of CD8 T cells in ankylosing spondylitis. General study points: It appeared that ankylosing spondylitis blood was characterized by a TCR beta motif of about eight highly homologous variants.

These receptors' targets are unknown. TCRdb called the 5' RACE reads again in MiXCR, with one record for every CDR3 protein. The sample lists more than 500,000 distinct CDR3 sequences; 5.3% were seen once. Source material: blood, either unsorted or a sorted T cell fraction (not recorded which). Source of these receptors: a male donor with ankylosing spondylitis.

This clonotype was counted at least ten times. The rearrangement uses TRBV18 and TRBJ2-2; 9 bases align to TRBD2. The V and J ends lost 3 bases and 4 bases, in that order; junction bases with no gene match: 6. Germline V lookup: CDR1 KGHSH, CDR2 LQKENI. This CDR3 contains 16 residues. The CDR3 region is CASSPSSGRPTGELFF. CDR3 bases: TGTGCCAGCTCACCCTCCAGCGGGAGGCCCACCGGGGAGCTGTTTTTT.

This clonotype was detected many times. The V gene is TRBV4-3, the J gene TRBJ2-3; TRBD2 matches 13 bases. The CDR3 spans 17 residues. V gave up 1 base and J gave up 8 bases; unmatched junction bases: 9. Germline V CDR1 and CDR2: LGHNA, YSLEER. The CDR3 DNA sequence: TGCGCCAGCAGCCAAGCCCACGAGGGACTAGCGGGACTTACGCAGTATTTT. It codes for CASSQAHEGLAGLTQYF.

This clonotype came up a few times. The CDR3 loop reads CATSRDLMSSYNEQFF. CDR3 bases: TGTGCCACCAGCAGAGATCTAATGAGCTCCTACAATGAGCAGTTCTTC. V and J are TRBV15 and TRBJ2-1, with D unresolved. The CDR3 has 16 residues. The germline gives CDR1 LNHNV, CDR2 YYDKDF (reference sequence). The V gene lost 0 bases and the J gene lost 0 bases, with 9 bases spanning the gap.

This clonotype was seen many times. V gene TRBV6-1 combines with J gene TRBJ2-1; 8 bases align to TRBD2. The CDR3 spans 13 residues. The germline V gene has CDR1 MNHNS and CDR2 SASEGT. The V and J ends lost 6 bases and 9 bases, in that order; junction bases with no gene match: 7. The CDR3 reads CASRLGLGAEQFF. The CDR3, as DNA: TGTGCCAGCAGACTGGGACTAGGGGCTGAGCAGTTCTTC.

This clonotype was counted a few times. V usage is TRBV12-3 or TRBV12-4 and J usage is TRBJ2-1, with TRBD1 matching 9 bases. V shed 7 bases, J shed 4 bases, and the junction held 5 bases outside the gene matches. This CDR3 contains 14 residues. This CDR3 reads CASNRQGDYNEQFF. The DNA for the CDR3 is TGTGCCAGCAATAGACAGGGGGATTACAATGAGCAGTTCTTC.

In this sample, this clonotype turned up many times. This chain uses TRBV7-2 with TRBJ2-3; D is possibly TRBD2 (7 bases). This CDR3 is 15 amino acids long. V was trimmed by 3 bases and J by 6 bases, leaving 16 bases between them. Per germline, CDR1 SGHTA and CDR2 FQGNSA. The CDR3 sequence: CASSFGGGLRDTQYF. For the CDR3, the DNA is TGTGCCAGCAGCTTCGGCGGGGGCCTGCGGGATACGCAGTATTTT.

This clonotype was picked up many times. The chain is built from TRBV20-1 and TRBJ2-7; D call uncertain. Germline values: CDR1 DFQATT, CDR2 SNEGSKA (reference sequence). CDR3 length: 13 amino acids. Trimming removed 0 bases from V and 3 bases from J, with 9 bases in between. The CDR3 coding sequence is TGCAGTGCTAGAGACTCTGAGAACTACGAGCAGTACTTC. This codes for CSARDSENYEQYF.

This clonotype has a count of ten or more. V and J are TRBV5-1 and TRBJ2-7; maybe TRBD2 (6 bases). This CDR3 is 13 amino acids long. The V and J ends lost 4 bases and 3 bases respectively, with 11 bases between them. The germline V gene encodes CDR1 SGHRS and CDR2 YFSETQ. The DNA for the CDR3 is TGCGCCAGCAGCGAATCTAGCGTCTACGAGCAGTACTTC. Its protein is CASSESSVYEQYF.

This clonotype was detected ten times or more. This chain links TRBV27 with TRBJ1-2, with D perhaps TRBD1 (6 bases). The CDR3 has 13 amino acids. Germline V CDR1 and CDR2: MNHEY, SMNVEV (reference sequence). The germline V and J ends were trimmed by 6 bases and 8 bases, with 16 bases remaining between them. In nucleotides, the CDR3 is TGTGCCAGCAGCTCAACAGGGATAGGAGGCTACACCTTC. Translated: CASSSTGIGGYTF.

This clonotype has at least ten counts. The chain has TRBV29-1 and TRBJ1-2, with 9 bases aligning to TRBD1. Looked up from germline, CDR1 is SQVTM and CDR2 is ANQGSEA. V lost 6 bases to trimming and J lost 4 bases; unmatched junction nucleotides: 3. The CDR3 is 12 amino acids. In DNA, the CDR3 is TGCAGCGTGGGACAGGGAACCTATGGCTACACCTTC. Protein product: CSVGQGTYGYTF.